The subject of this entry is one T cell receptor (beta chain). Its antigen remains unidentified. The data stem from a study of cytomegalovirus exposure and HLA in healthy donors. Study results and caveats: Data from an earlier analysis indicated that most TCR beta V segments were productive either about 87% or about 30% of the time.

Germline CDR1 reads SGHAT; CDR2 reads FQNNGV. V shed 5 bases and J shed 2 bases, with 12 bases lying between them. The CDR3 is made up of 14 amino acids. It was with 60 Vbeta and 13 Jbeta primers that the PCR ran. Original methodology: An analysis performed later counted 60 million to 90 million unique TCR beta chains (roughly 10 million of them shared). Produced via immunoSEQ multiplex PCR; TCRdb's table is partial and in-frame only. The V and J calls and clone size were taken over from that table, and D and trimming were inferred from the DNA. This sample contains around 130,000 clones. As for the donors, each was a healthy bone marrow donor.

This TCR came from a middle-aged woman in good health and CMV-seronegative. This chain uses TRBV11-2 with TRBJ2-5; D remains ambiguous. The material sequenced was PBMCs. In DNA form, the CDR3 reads TGTGCCAGCAGCCCGGTATTTACTCAAGAGACCCAGTACTTC. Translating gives CASSPVFTQETQYF.